Each of the 5 T cell receptor beta chains below was sequenced from the same sample in a study of blood T cell repertoires in COVID-19. Clones were read by immunoSEQ multiplex PCR, and TCRdb kept only the in-frame ones, dropping some. Here the sample spans 540,000 or so clones, roughly 89% being singletons. The sample taken for sequencing was peripheral blood. The receptors derive from a woman aged 45-59 years with COVID-19, enrolled during active disease.

The rearrangement uses TRBV24-1 and TRBJ2-7; 9 bases are a match to TRBD1. The CDR3 covers 15 residues. The junction had 5 bases not matched to a gene; V was cut back by 3 bases and J by 3 bases. Germline CDR1 and CDR2: KGHDR and SFDVKD. Here the CDR3 reads CATSDPGTGNYEQYF. Here the CDR3 DNA reads TGTGCCACCAGTGATCCCGGGACAGGGAACTACGAGCAGTACTTC.

Of note for this clone: This CDR3 is also generated by other DNA sequences in the sample. The chain has TRBV12-3 or TRBV12-4 and TRBJ1-2; D unclear. This CDR3 is built from 13 residues. V gave up 2 bases and J gave up 2 bases, with 6 bases separating them. The CDR3 reads CASSLTGNYGYTF. The CDR3 DNA is TGTGCCAGCAGTTTAACGGGGAACTATGGCTACACCTTC.

In its sample, this clone was seen a few times. The rearrangement uses TRBV2 and TRBJ2-1; D is perhaps TRBD1 (6 bases). Germline-derived CDR1 and CDR2 are SNHLY and FYNNEI. The length of the CDR3 is 15 residues. The V end was cut by 1 base, the J end by 5 bases, with 12 bases between. CDR3 nucleotide sequence: TGTGCCAGCAGTGAAGGGGCCACAGGGAACAATGAGCAGTTCTTC. Its protein product is CASSEGATGNNEQFF.

V gene TRBV24-1 combines with J gene TRBJ1-2; tentatively, D is TRBD1 (6 bases). The CDR3 covers 14 residues. CDR1 KGHDR and CDR2 SFDVKD come from the germline V gene. V lost 9 bases, J lost 5 bases, and 18 bases lay in between. The CDR3 nucleotides read TGTGCCACCTTAACAGGGACCCCACCTTATGGCTACACCTTC. Encoded protein: CATLTGTPPYGYTF.

The chain uses TRBV28 and TRBJ1-5; 7 positions match TRBD1. V lost 6 bases and J lost 6; bases outside the gene matches: 5. CDR3 size: 13 residues. Germline loops: CDR1 MDHEN, CDR2 SYDVKM. This chain's CDR3 is CASSTGDLQPQHF. DNA for the CDR3: TGTGCCAGCAGCACAGGGGACCTTCAGCCCCAGCATTTT.